This T cell receptor beta chain was sequenced for a study of blood T cells in healthy people across ages. PCR was performed a second time for 7 to 11 cycles using a sample-barcoded 5' primer and a J-beta primer mix. The template-switch adaptor was a 5' adaptor with 12 random nucleotides. It tagged each cDNA molecule. TCRdb called the 5' RACE reads again in MiXCR, with one record for every CDR3 protein. The sample lists about 1.4 million distinct CDR3 sequences; around 59% were seen once. V was pared by 3 bases and J by 3 bases, with 2 bases between. CDR1 is ENHRY and CDR2 is SYGVKD in the germline V gene. This CDR3 spans 11 amino acids. PBMCs numbering at least 6.5 million were isolated per sample. The table lists this clonotype with many counts.

This TCR was recovered from a man aged 18-30 years in good health. This rearrangement joins TRBV10-3 to TRBJ2-5, with D uncertain. Sequencing was done on a sample of blood. Here the CDR3 reads CAISEEETQYF. CDR3 nucleotides: TGTGCCATCAGTGAAGAAGAGACCCAGTACTTC.